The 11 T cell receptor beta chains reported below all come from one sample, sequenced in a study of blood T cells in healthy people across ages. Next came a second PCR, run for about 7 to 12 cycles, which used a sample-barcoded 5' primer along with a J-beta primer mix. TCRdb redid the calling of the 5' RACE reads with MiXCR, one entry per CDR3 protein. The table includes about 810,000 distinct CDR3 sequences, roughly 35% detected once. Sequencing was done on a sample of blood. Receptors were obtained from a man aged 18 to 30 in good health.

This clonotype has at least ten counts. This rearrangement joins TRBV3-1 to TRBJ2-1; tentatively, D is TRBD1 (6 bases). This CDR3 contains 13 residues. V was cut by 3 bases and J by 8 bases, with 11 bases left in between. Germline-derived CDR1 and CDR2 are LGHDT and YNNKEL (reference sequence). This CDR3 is CASSHQGSDEQFF. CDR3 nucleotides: TGTGCCAGCAGCCACCAGGGGAGCGATGAGCAGTTCTTC.

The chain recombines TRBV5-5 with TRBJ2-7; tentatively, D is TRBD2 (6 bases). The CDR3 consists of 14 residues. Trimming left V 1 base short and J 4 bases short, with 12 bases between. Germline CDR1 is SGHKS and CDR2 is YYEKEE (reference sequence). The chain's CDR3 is CASSLSRGRYEQYF. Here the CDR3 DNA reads TGTGCCAGCAGCTTGTCGCGGGGTAGGTACGAGCAGTACTTC.

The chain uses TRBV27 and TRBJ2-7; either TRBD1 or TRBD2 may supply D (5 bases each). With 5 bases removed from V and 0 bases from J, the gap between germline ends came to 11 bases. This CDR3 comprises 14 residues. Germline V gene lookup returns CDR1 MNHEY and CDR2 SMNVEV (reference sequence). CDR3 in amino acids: CASSTGALSYEQYF. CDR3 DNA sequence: TGTGCCAGCAGTACCGGGGCTCTCTCCTACGAGCAGTACTTC.

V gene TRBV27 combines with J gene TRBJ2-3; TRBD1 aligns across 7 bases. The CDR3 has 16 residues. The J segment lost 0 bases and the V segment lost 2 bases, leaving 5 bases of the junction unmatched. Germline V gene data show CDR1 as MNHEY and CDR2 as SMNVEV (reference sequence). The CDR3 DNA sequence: TGTGCCAGCAGTTTAAAGGGGGCTCTTAGCACAGATACGCAGTATTTT. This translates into CASSLKGALSTDTQYF.

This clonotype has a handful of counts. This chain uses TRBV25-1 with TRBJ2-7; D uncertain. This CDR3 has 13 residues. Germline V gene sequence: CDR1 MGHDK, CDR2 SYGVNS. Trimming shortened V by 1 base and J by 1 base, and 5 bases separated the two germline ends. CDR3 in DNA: TGTGCCAGCAGTGAATCCCCGTCCTACGAGCAGTACTTC. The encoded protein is CASSESPSYEQYF.

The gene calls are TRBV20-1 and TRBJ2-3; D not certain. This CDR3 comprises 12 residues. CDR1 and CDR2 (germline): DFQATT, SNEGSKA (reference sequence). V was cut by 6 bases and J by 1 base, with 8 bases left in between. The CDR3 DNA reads TGCAGTGCCGAGTGGGGCACAGATACGCAGTATTTT. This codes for CSAEWGTDTQYF.

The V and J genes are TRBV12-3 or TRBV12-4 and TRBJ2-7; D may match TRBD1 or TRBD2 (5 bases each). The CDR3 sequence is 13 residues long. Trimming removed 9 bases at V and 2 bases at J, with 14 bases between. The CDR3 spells CASSKGTTYEQYF. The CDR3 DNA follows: TGTGCCAGTTCCAAAGGGACGACCTACGAGCAGTACTTC.

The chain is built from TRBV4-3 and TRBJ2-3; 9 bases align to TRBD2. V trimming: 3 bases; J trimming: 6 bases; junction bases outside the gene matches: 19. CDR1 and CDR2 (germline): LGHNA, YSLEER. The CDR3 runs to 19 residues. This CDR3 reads CASSHELLRGAGGRDTQYF. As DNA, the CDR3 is TGCGCCAGCAGCCACGAACTTCTGCGAGGAGCGGGGGGCCGGGATACGCAGTATTTT.

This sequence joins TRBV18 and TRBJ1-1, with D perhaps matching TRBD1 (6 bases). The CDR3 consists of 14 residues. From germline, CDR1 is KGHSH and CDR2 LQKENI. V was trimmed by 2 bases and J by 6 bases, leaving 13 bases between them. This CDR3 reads CASSPAGGDPEAFF. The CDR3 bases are TGTGCCAGCTCACCAGCTGGGGGCGACCCTGAAGCTTTCTTT.

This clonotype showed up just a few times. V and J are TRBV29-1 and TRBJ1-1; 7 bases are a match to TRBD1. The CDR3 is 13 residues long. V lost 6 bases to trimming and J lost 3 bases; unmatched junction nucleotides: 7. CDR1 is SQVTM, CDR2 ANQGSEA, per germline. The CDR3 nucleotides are TGCAGCGTAGCTATAGGGGGCGACACTGAAGCTTTCTTT. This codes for CSVAIGGDTEAFF.

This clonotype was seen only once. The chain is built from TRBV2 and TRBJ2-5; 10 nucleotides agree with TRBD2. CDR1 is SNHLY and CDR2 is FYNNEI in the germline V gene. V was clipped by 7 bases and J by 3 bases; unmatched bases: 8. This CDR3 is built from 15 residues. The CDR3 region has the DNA TGTGCCAGCAAGCAGACTAGCGGGCTTGAAGAGACCCAGTACTTC. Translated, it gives CASKQTSGLEETQYF.